This TCR beta chain derives from a study of Ad26.COV2.S vaccination and SARS-CoV-2 variants. V lost 7 bases, J lost 8 bases, and 15 bases lay in between. CDR1 MDHEN and CDR2 SYDVKM come from the germline V gene. The CDR3 spans 13 residues. Sequenced by immunoSEQ multiplex PCR; TCRdb stores in-frame clones only, minus some. The sample lists over 110,000 clones; roughly 85% were seen once. V usage is TRBV28 and J usage is TRBJ2-1, with D maybe TRBD2 (5 bases). The sequence was obtained from a human donor who had recovered from COVID-19. Sequenced here: peripheral blood, sampled after recovery from COVID-19. CDR3: CASIGGFQDEQFF. Written as DNA, the CDR3 is TGTGCCAGCATAGGAGGATTTCAGGATGAGCAGTTCTTC. Combining the CDR3 with reference TRBV28 and TRBJ2-1 gives the whole variable domain DVKVTQSSRYLVKRTGEKVFLECVQDMDHENMFWYRQDPGLGLRLIYFSYDVKMKEKGDIPEGYSVSREKKERFSLILESASTNQTSMYLCASIGGFQDEQFFGPGTRLTVL.